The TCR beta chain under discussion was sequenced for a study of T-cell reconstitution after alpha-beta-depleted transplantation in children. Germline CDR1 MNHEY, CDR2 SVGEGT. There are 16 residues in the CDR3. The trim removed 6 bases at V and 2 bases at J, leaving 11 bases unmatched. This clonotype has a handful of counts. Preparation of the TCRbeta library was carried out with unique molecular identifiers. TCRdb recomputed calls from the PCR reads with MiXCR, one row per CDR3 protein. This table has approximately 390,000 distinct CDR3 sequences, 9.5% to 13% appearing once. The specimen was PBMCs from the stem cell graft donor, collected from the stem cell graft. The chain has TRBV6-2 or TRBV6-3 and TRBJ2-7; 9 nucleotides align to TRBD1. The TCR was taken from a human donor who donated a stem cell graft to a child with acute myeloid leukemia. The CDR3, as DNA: TGTGCCAGCAGGATCCGGGGACAGGGATCCCCCTACGAGCAGTACTTC. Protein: CASRIRGQGSPYEQYF.